This is a list of T cell receptor beta chains from one sample in a study of T cells in Graves' hyperthyroidism and ophthalmopathy. TCRdb recomputed calls from the multiplex PCR reads with MiXCR, one row per CDR3 protein. This sample yields 300,000 to 450,000 distinct CDR3 sequences, of which less than 15% are seen a single time; over 8.5% belongs to the top ten. The specimen sequenced was blood. These receptors all stem from a young woman with Graves' hyperthyroidism. Each CDR3 is given with its conserved first and last residue.

V	CDR3
TRBV9	CASSVVGGAGNEQFF
TRBV10-3	CAIKGQGRGTDTQYF
TRBV27	CASSLGGRSGYTF
TRBV3-1	CASSQDPGLGAFF
TRBV28	CASSLTTEAFF
TRBV12-3/TRBV12-4	CASSQSSGYTF
TRBV30	CGIGQTSYGYTF
TRBV20-1	CSARDPRQASSYEQYF
TRBV28	CASSPLGVSSPLHF
TRBV7-2	CASSAMSGAKRTGELFF
TRBV28	CASRTPRQVGVGGYTF
TRBV11-2	CASSSRLELADTQYF
TRBV12-3/TRBV12-4	CASRNAEASSPLHF
TRBV20-1	CSARVTGRSTEAFF
TRBV18	CASSQTDGNYNSPLHF
TRBV19	CASSSWTRINEKLFF
TRBV7-9	CASSLLWLTGPRSGYEQYF
TRBV5-1	CASGTGSSYEQYF
TRBV30	CAWSTGPNQPQHF
TRBV7-6	CASSFIGSTAFF
TRBV20-1	CSARDRGVTDTQYF
TRBV18	CASSPTGSNYGYTF
TRBV6-1	CASSYTMNTEAFF
TRBV20-1	CSAQGQPAEAFF
TRBV6-1	CASNAPGPYNEQFF
TRBV6-2/TRBV6-3	CASSYSTSGRLTYEQYF
TRBV6-6	CASSYSENPNHGYTF
TRBV7-3	CASSLGVGRYNEQFF
TRBV5-8	CASSVDTWEYTIYF
TRBV2	CASLDRVGQPQHF
TRBV20-1	CSATLSGLDGRTEEQYF
TRBV5-1	CASSLAQGGTYNSPLHF
TRBV20-1	CSARGGAFF
TRBV20-1	CSARLNRRNQPQHF
TRBV29-1	CSISKKGAPDYGYTF
TRBV12-3/TRBV12-4	CASSPNPLYEQYF
TRBV3-1	CASSRQSGELNTGELFF
TRBV2	CASSGFPRTSGRGGTGELFF
TRBV4-3	CASSQVAGPNEQFF
TRBV7-6	CASSLGAPPRRELDNEQFF
TRBV30	CAHTSGGLNEQFF
TRBV12-3/TRBV12-4	CASSLSGRAHEQFF
TRBV6-5	CASRRDSGLYGYTF
TRBV5-6	CASRLTSNTEAFF
TRBV7-9	CASSLGALEQYF
TRBV10-3	CAISESIREPYNEQFF
TRBV5-1	CASSLERGFSYEQYF
TRBV5-1	CASRRGAANSYNEQFF
TRBV6-1	CASSYGGRTEKLFF
TRBV7-3	CASSPQPHGLAGVYEQYF
TRBV3-1	CASSQGYGQPQHF
TRBV5-1	CASSLSPFDAQFQGGYTF
TRBV15	CATRGPRDRAPLGNQPQHF
TRBV6-1	CASSEAPGGPYNEQFF